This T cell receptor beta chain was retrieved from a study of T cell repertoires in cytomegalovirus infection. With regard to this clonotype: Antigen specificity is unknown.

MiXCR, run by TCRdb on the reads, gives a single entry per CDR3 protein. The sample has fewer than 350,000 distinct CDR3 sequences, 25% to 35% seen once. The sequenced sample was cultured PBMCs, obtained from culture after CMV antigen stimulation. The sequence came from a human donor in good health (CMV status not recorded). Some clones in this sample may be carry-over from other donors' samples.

The CDR3 reads CASKDGGGGTDTQYF. The CDR3 DNA reads TGTGCCAGTAAAGACGGGGGGGGGGGCACAGATACGCAGTATTTT. The chain carries TRBV19 and TRBJ2-3; TRBD2 matches 8 bases. J lost 1 base, V lost 7 bases, and 7 bases had no gene match. The CDR3 loop spans 15 amino acids. The germline gives CDR1 LNHDA, CDR2 SQIVND (reference sequence).